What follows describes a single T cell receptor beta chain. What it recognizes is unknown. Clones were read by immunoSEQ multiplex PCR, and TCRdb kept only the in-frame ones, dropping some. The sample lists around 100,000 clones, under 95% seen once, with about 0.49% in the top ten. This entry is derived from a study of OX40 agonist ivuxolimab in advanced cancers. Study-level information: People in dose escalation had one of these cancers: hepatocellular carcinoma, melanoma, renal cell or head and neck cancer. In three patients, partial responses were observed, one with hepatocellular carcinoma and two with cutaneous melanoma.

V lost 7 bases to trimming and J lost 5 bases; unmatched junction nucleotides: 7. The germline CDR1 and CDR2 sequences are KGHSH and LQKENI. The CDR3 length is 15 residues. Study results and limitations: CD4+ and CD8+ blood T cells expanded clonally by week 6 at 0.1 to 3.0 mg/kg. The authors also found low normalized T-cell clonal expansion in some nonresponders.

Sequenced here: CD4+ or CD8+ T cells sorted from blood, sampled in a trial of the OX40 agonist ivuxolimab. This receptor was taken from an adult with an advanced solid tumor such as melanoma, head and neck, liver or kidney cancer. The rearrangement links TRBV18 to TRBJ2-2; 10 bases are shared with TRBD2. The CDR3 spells CASYPGLARTGELFF. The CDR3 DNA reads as TGTGCCAGCTACCCGGGACTAGCGAGAACCGGGGAGCTGTTTTTT.